A selection of T cell receptor beta chains follows, all from one sample in a study of cytomegalovirus exposure and HLA in healthy donors. The assay was immunoSEQ multiplex PCR, and TCRdb's table has in-frame clones only and misses some. The repertoire holds about 150,000 clones, 68% seen once, with roughly 4.7% in the top ten. Source material: PBMCs. The receptor source for this set is a man aged 55 to 70 in good health and CMV-seronegative. Each CDR3 is given without its conserved first and last residue.

TRBV30,TRBJ1-2,12,AWKRDSSNYGYT
TRBV19,TRBJ1-2,14,ASSIRRLRDRDDYT
TRBV27,TRBJ2-7,12,ASSYNRGSYEQY
TRBV9,TRBJ2-1,14,ASSVMSSGSSDEQF
TRBV11-2,TRBJ2-7,13,ASSLTPGQLYEQY
TRBV7-9,TRBJ1-2,12,ASSLGPGVVGYT
TRBV5-1,TRBJ2-7,10,ASSLGTHEQY
TRBV5-1,TRBJ1-6,12,ASSLGQMDSPLH
TRBV7-2,TRBJ2-1,13,ASSLATGAYNEQF
TRBV4-2,TRBJ2-4,14,ASSQGEGGAKNIQY
TRBV11-1,TRBJ1-1,15,ASSSGGTGGMNTEAF
TRBV5-1,TRBJ2-7,14,ASSVGVTSGPYEQY
TRBV27,TRBJ1-5,14,ASSRQGGVANQPQH
TRBV2,TRBJ2-3,13,ASRRTSGNFDTQY
TRBV12-5,TRBJ2-1,15,ASGLVLAGGLHNEQF
TRBV9,TRBJ1-1,12,ASSAATGGTEAF
TRBV11-2,TRBJ1-1,15,ASSPPPWKEGRGEAF
TRBV9,TRBJ2-3,13,ASSVVGQGTDTQY
TRBV28,TRBJ1-1,10,ASSQVGTEAF
TRBV9,TRBJ2-5,12,ASSVWTGQETQY
TRBV5-4,TRBJ2-5,12,ASSSGGTEETQY
TRBV7-9,TRBJ2-5,9,ASSLAERQY
TRBV28,TRBJ2-7,13,ASSSSGTASYEQY
TRBV19,TRBJ2-2,13,ASSIGGENTGELF
TRBV5-4,TRBJ2-7,12,ASSRGTSTYEQY
TRBV4-3,TRBJ1-2,12,ASSQVRGYYGYT
TRBV9,TRBJ2-4,11,ASSVGGQNIQY
TRBV15,TRBJ2-5,15,ATSRDRGLAGVETQY
TRBV29-1,TRBJ1-1,12,SASPGTPLGGAF
TRBV7-2,TRBJ1-5,13,ASSQQGVGNQPQH
TRBV28,TRBJ2-7,11,ASSRLPGYEQY
TRBV5-1,TRBJ2-3,13,ASSPTQGSTDTQY
TRBV7-9,TRBJ2-1,14,ASSLGRDRRWNEQF
TRBV30,TRBJ2-1,14,ASTGVAGWGFDEQF
TRBV5-1,TRBJ2-5,13,ASSLAGGAGETQY
TRBV28,TRBJ2-7,12,ASSLLAEDHEQY
TRBV28,TRBJ1-3,13,ASSSDDRTGNTIY
TRBV27,TRBJ1-2,11,ASRLQGAYGYT
TRBV6-1,TRBJ2-1,15,ASSEVLAGGRYNEQF
TRBV6-1,TRBJ2-2,15,ASSEIGSGINTGELF
TRBV15,TRBJ1-1,11,ATTGQTNTEAF
TRBV12-2,TRBJ2-1,15,ASRLGGGTRGVNEQF
TRBV5-1,TRBJ2-1,15,ASSLEVTGSSYNEQF
TRBV9,TRBJ2-1,17,ASSGAGGPLTFSYNEQF
TRBV28,TRBJ1-1,10,ASSLRSAAAF
TRBV2,TRBJ2-6,12,ASRDRAGANVLT
TRBV7-9,TRBJ2-7,10,SSSLNYGEQY
TRBV19,TRBJ2-3,13,ASSIGAGVAHTQY
TRBV6-5,TRBJ1-1,12,ASTTARQGTEAF